The 2 T cell receptor beta chains below come from one sample, sequenced in a study of cytomegalovirus exposure and HLA in healthy donors. The PCR contained 60 Vbeta and 13 Jbeta primers. Profiling relied on immunoSEQ multiplex PCR, and the TCRdb table lists in-frame clones only, not all of them. The sample carries 150,000 to 200,000 clones, around 80% recorded once. Material for sequencing was PBMCs. These receptors were taken from a woman aged 55-70 years in good health and CMV-seropositive.

The gene calls are TRBV5-1 and TRBJ2-1; D possibly corresponds to TRBD2 (5 bases). Trimming took off 2 bases at V and 1 base at J, with 10 bases between the two ends. The CDR3 contains 15 residues. Germline lookup yields CDR1 SGHRS and CDR2 YFSETQ. This CDR3 reads CASSFPRGSYNEQFF. CDR3 DNA sequence: TGCGCCAGCAGCTTCCCTAGAGGGTCCTACAATGAGCAGTTCTTC.

The rearrangement uses TRBV19 and TRBJ1-1; the D gene is possibly TRBD1 (6 bases). Trimming removed 6 bases at V and 6 bases at J, with 20 bases between. The CDR3 consists of 15 residues. CDR1 and CDR2 from the germline V gene are LNHDA and SQIVND (reference sequence). CDR3 coding DNA: TGTGCCAGTAGGCATCCTCCCCAGGGGAGCGCTGAAGCTTTCTTT. Protein sequence: CASRHPPQGSAEAFF.